This is a list of T cell receptor beta chains from one sample in a study of spatial heterogeneity in lung cancer. In TCRdb, the 5' RACE reads were re-called with MiXCR into one record per CDR3 protein. The sample comprises roughly 3,700 distinct CDR3 sequences, roughly 5% of which are singletons, and about 13% rests with the top ten. Sequencing used lung tumor tissue, obtained at surgery. These receptors were obtained from a female donor with early-stage non-small cell lung cancer. Both conserved end residues are part of each CDR3. D genes are given only for firm matches. Where a row states a size, it is once, few, many or the class of an expanded clone; other rows omit it.

v_call	clone_size	d_call	j_call	cdr3_nt	cdr3_aa
TRBV7-3	medium-sized	NA	TRBJ2-4	TGTGCCAGCAGCTTAACCCCCAGGACTGACCAAAACATTCAGTACTTC	CASSLTPRTDQNIQYF
TRBV20-1	medium-sized	TRBD1	TRBJ1-2	TGCAGTGCACCCGACAGGGGGAACGATGGCTACACCTTC	CSAPDRGNDGYTF
TRBV5-1	medium-sized	NA	TRBJ2-2	TGCGCCAGCAGCGCGGGACAGGGGGAGCTGTTTTTT	CASSAGQGELFF
TRBV18	medium-sized	TRBD1	TRBJ1-2	TGTGCCAGCTCACCCTCCACCGGGACAGGTTCGGGCTACACCTTC	CASSPSTGTGSGYTF
TRBV10-3	medium-sized	NA	TRBJ1-1	TGTGCCATCGGGTACAAGGGGGACACTGAAGCTTTCTTT	CAIGYKGDTEAFF
TRBV30	medium-sized	TRBD1	TRBJ1-2	TGTGCCTGGAGTCCCCGGCAGGGGGCGCTTGGCTACACCTTC	CAWSPRQGALGYTF
TRBV7-2	medium-sized	NA	TRBJ1-1	TGTGCCAGCAACTACAGGCAGGGGTTGAACACTGAAGCTTTCTTT	CASNYRQGLNTEAFF
TRBV11-2	medium-sized	TRBD2	TRBJ2-7	TGTGCCAGCAGCTCGGGGGGAGGGGTTAACGAGCAGTACTTC	CASSSGGGVNEQYF
TRBV7-2	medium-sized	NA	TRBJ1-5	TGTGCCAGCAGCCCTTTGATCGGGTCTGGACAGCCCCAGCATTTT	CASSPLIGSGQPQHF
TRBV4-2	medium-sized	NA	TRBJ2-1	TGTGCCAGCAGTGGGAAAGGGCAGGCCAACTCCTACAATGAGCAGTTCTTC	CASSGKGQANSYNEQFF
TRBV9	medium-sized	NA	TRBJ2-3	TGTGCCAGCAGCGTAGAAAGAGCGGCAGATACGCAGTATTTT	CASSVERAADTQYF
TRBV21-1	many	NA	TRBJ1-5	TGTGCCAGCAGCAATTCAGGGTGGGATCAGCCCCAGCATTTT	CASSNSGWDQPQHF
TRBV5-4	NA	NA	TRBJ2-7	TGTGCCAGCAGCTTTTGGGGGATCTACGAGCAGTACTTC	CASSFWGIYEQYF
TRBV7-3	medium-sized	TRBD2	TRBJ2-1	TGTGCCAGCAGCCCAAACGGCGGGAGGGCCCGTGGTGAGCAGTTCTTC	CASSPNGGRARGEQFF
TRBV7-3	large	NA	TRBJ2-3	TGTGCCAGCAGCTTATCAGGGAGCGCAGATACGCAGTATTTT	CASSLSGSADTQYF
TRBV7-2	medium-sized	NA	TRBJ2-5	TGTGCCAGCAGCTTAGCGAAGGGGTACGGAGAGACCCAGTACTTC	CASSLAKGYGETQYF
TRBV7-9	medium-sized	NA	TRBJ2-3	TGTGCCAGCAGCTGGGGTGGGGCGCAGTATTTT	CASSWGGAQYF
TRBV4-2	medium-sized	NA	TRBJ2-3	TGTGCCAGCAGCCAAGATCGAAGGGGGGTAGGCACAGATACGCAGTATTTT	CASSQDRRGVGTDTQYF
TRBV12-3/TRBV12-4	many	TRBD1	TRBJ1-2	TGTGCCAGCGTCGTAGGGACAGGGTATGGCTACACCTTC	CASVVGTGYGYTF
TRBV5-8	NA	NA	TRBJ2-5	TGTGCCAGCAGCTTGGGGACGGCCCAAGAGACCCAGTACTTC	CASSLGTAQETQYF
TRBV7-6	medium-sized	NA	TRBJ1-1	TGTGCCAGCAGCCCCGGGCGGGGGCGGAGTGAAGCTTTCTTT	CASSPGRGRSEAFF
TRBV19	NA	NA	TRBJ1-5	TGTGCCAGTAGTATCCGGGGCGCAGGTCAGCCCCAGCATTTT	CASSIRGAGQPQHF
TRBV7-2	medium-sized	TRBD2	TRBJ2-1	TGTGCCAGCAGCCCCTGGGGACTAGCGGGAGGGAGGGAGCAGTTCTTC	CASSPWGLAGGREQFF
TRBV20-1	medium-sized	TRBD1	TRBJ1-1	TGCAGTGCTAGAGCAGGGGGCGCGAGGAACACTGAAGCTTTCTTT	CSARAGGARNTEAFF